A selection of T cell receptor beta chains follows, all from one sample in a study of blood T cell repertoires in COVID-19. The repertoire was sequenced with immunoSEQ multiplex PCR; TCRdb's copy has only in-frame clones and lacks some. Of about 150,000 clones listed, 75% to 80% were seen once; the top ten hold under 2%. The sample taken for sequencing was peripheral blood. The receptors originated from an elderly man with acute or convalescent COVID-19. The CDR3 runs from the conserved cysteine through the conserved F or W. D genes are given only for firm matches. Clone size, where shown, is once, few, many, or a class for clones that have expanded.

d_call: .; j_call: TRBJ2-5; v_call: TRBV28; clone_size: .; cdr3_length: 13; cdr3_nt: TGTGCCAGCAGTTTCTGGGCAGGGGAGACTCAGTACTTC; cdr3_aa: CASSFWAGETQYF
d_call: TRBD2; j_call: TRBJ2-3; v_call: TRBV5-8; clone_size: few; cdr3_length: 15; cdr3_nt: TGTGCCAGCAGCTTCGGGGGGGCCTTTTCAGATACGCAGTATTTT; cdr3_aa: CASSFGGAFSDTQYF
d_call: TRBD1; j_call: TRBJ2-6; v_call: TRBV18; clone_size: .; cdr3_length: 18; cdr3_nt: TGTGCCAGCTCACCCCAGCTACGGACAGGTACCGGGGCCAACGTCCTGACTTTC; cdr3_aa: CASSPQLRTGTGANVLTF
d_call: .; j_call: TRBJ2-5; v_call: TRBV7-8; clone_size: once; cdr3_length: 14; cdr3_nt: TGTGCCAGCAGCTTAGGTGTGCGGATAGAGACCCAGTACTTC; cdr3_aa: CASSLGVRIETQYF
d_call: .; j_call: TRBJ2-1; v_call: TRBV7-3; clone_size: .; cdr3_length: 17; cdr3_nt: TGTGCCAGCAGCTTATATTCTAGGCAGGGGATCCACAATGAGCAGTTCTTC; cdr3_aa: CASSLYSRQGIHNEQFF
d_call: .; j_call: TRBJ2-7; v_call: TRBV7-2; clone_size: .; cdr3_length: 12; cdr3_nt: TGTGCCAGCACCCAGGACCTAGGGGATCAGTACTTC; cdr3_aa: CASTQDLGDQYF
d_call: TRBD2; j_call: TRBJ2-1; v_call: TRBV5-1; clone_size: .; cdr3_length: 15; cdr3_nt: TGCGCCAGCAGCACCGGGACTATGGGGTACAATGAGCAGTTCTTC; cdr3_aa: CASSTGTMGYNEQFF
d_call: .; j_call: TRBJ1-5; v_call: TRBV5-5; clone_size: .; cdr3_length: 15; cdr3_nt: TGTGCCAGCAGCACTGGACCAGGGCGCAATCAGCCCCAGCATTTT; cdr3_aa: CASSTGPGRNQPQHF
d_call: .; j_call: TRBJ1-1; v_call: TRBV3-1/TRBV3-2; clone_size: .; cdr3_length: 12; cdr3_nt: TGTGCCAGCAGCCGTTATCTCACTGAAGCTTTCTTT; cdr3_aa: CASSRYLTEAFF
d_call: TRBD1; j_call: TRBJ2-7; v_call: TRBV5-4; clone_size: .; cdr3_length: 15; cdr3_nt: TGTGCCAGCAGCTTGGCAAGGACAGGGTACAACGAGCAGTACTTC; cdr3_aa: CASSLARTGYNEQYF
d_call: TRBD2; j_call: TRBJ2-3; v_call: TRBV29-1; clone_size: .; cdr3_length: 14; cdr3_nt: TGCAGCGTAGCGGGGGAGGGTCACACAGATACGCAGTATTTT; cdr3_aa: CSVAGEGHTDTQYF
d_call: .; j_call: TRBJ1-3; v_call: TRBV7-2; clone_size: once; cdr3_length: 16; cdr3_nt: TGTGCCAGCAGCTTCACAGGGCAAAGCTCTGGAAACACCATATATTTT; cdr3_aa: CASSFTGQSSGNTIYF
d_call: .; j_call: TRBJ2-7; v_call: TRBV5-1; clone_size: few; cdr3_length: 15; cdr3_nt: TGCGCCAGCAGCTTGAGAGAGGGCCAGATTTACGAGCAGTACTTC; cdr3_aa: CASSLREGQIYEQYF
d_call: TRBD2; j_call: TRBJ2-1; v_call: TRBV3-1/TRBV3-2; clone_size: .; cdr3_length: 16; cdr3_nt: TGTGCCAGCAGCCAAGATGCGGGGGGGCTGGGCAATGAGCAGTTCTTC; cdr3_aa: CASSQDAGGLGNEQFF
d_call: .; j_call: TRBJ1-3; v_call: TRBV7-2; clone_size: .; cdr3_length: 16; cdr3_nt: TGTGCCAGCAGCCCCCGGGGGGCTGGGCTCCGCAACACCATATATTTT; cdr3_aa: CASSPRGAGLRNTIYF
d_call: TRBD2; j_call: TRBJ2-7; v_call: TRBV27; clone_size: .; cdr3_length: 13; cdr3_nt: TGTGCCAGCAGCGGACTAGCTAGGGGCGAGCAGTACTTC; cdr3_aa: CASSGLARGEQYF
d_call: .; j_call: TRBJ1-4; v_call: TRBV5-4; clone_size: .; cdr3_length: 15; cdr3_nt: TGTGCCAGCAGCTTGGCCCAGGGGCTGGAGGAAAAACTGTTTTTT; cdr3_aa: CASSLAQGLEEKLFF
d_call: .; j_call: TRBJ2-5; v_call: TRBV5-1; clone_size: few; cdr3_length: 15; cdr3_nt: TGCGCCAGCCGCTTGCAATCAGGCACACAAGAGACCCAGTACTTC; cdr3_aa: CASRLQSGTQETQYF
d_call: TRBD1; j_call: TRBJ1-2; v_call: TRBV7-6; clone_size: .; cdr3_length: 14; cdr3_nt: TGTGCCAGCAGCACGGGACAGGGGCTCTATGGCTACACCTTC; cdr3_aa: CASSTGQGLYGYTF
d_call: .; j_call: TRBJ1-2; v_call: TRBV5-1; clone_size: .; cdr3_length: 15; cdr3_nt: TGCGCCAGCAGCAGCGGCCTGGGCGTTAACTATGGCTACACCTTC; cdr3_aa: CASSSGLGVNYGYTF
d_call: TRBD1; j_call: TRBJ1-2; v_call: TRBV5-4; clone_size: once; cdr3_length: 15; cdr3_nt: TGTGCCAGCAGCGGGGGGGGACAGGGAGAGTACGGCTACACCTTC; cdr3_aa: CASSGGGQGEYGYTF
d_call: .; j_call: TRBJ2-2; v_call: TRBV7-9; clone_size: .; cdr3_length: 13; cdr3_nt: TGTGCCAGCAGCCTGCAGGGGACCGGGGAGCTGTTTTTT; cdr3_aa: CASSLQGTGELFF
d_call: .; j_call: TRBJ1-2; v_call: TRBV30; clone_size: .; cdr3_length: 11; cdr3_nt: TGTGCCTGGTCCAAACTCTATGGCTACACCTTC; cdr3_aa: CAWSKLYGYTF
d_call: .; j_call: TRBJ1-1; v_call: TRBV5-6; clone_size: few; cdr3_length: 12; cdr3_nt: TGTGCCAGCAGCTATGGGAGGAATGAAGCTTTCTTT; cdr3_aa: CASSYGRNEAFF
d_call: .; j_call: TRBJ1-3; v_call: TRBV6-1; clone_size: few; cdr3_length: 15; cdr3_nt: TGTGCCAGCAGTGAAGTTGGCCGCTCTGGAAACACCATATATTTT; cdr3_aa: CASSEVGRSGNTIYF
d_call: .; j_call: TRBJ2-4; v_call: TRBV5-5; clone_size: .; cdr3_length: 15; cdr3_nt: TGTGCCAGCAGCCAGACACTACGGGGTAAAAACATTCAGTACTTC; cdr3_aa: CASSQTLRGKNIQYF
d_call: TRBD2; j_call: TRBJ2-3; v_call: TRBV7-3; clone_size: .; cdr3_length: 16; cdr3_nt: TGTGCCAGCAGCCGGGGACTAGCGGGGCAAGGGGATACGCAGTATTTT; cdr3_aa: CASSRGLAGQGDTQYF
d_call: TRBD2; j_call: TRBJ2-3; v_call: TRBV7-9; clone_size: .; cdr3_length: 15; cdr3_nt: TGTGCCAGCACCCTTGGCGGGGGGGCAGCAGATACGCAGTATTTT; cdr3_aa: CASTLGGGAADTQYF
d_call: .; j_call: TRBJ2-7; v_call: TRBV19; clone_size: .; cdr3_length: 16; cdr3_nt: TGTGCCAGTAGCCTCGACCGGGACCAGGGGATGAGGGAGCAGTACTTC; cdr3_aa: CASSLDRDQGMREQYF
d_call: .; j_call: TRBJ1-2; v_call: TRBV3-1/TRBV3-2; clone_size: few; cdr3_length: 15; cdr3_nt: TGTGCCAGCAGCCAAGGCCTAGCAGCTAACTATGGCTACACCTTC; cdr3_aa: CASSQGLAANYGYTF
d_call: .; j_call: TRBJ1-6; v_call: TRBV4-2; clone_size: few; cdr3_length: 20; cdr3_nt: TGTGCCAGCAGCCAAGCGGGGGGCCGAGGGGGGCCTTTAATATATTCACCCCTCCACTTT; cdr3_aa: CASSQAGGRGGPLIYSPLHF